This passage covers 10 T cell receptor beta chains from one sample sequenced in a study of post-analysis software for immune sequencing data. Findings and caveats of the study: Patients used a few TRBV segments, including TRBV5-6, TRBV5-1 and TRBV20-1, more often than controls.

No antigens are known for them. Libraries were made from TCR beta cDNA, and they carried unique molecular identifiers. MiXCR, applied by TCRdb to the PCR reads, yields one record per CDR3 protein. The data show around 710,000 distinct CDR3 sequences, around 45% seen once. Source material: blood. These receptors were obtained from a girl between 5 and 17 years old with multiple sclerosis.

The rearrangement links TRBV7-3 to TRBJ2-2, with a tentative D call TRBD1 (6 bases). The CDR3 consists of 16 residues. Germline CDR1 and CDR2: SGHTA and FQGTGA. V lost 2 bases, J lost 2 bases, and 12 bases lay in between. CDR3 DNA sequence: TGTGCCAGCAGCTTAGGCGGCAGGGGCAACACCGGGGAGCTGTTTTTT. Its protein product is CASSLGGRGNTGELFF.

The chain joins TRBV2 to TRBJ2-5; 8 bases fit TRBD1. CDR1 is SNHLY and CDR2 is FYNNEI in the germline V gene. J lost 5 bases, V lost 6 bases, and 8 bases had no gene match. The CDR3 length is 14 residues. The CDR3 here is CASSRQGLKETQYF. In DNA, the CDR3 is TGTGCCAGCAGCCGACAGGGGCTGAAGGAGACCCAGTACTTC. The variable domain in full, completed from reference TRBV2 and TRBJ2-5, reads EPEVTQTPSHQVTQMGQEVILRCVPISNHLYFYWYRQILGQKVEFLVSFYNNEISEKSEIFDDQFSVERPDGSNFTLKIRSTKLEDSAMYFCASSRQGLKETQYFGPGTRLLVL.

CDR3 sequence: CASRGEGSYEQYF. In nucleotides, the CDR3 is TGTGCCAGCAGGGGGGAGGGGTCCTACGAGCAGTACTTC. The chain combines TRBV13 with TRBJ2-7; 7 bases map to TRBD2. With 6 bases clipped from V and 1 base from J, the junction kept 3 bases outside the gene matches. In germline, CDR1 is PRHDT, CDR2 FYEKMQ (reference sequence). The CDR3 spans 13 residues.

V gene TRBV27 combines with J gene TRBJ1-6, with 7 positions matching TRBD1. V was pared by 2 bases and J by 6 bases, with 4 bases of the junction left unmatched. Germline CDR1 and CDR2: MNHEY and SMNVEV (reference sequence). This CDR3 contains 15 residues. The CDR3 DNA is TGTGCCAGCAGTTTAGGGGCAGGGGGTAATTCACCCCTCCACTTT. Its protein product is CASSLGAGGNSPLHF.

V gene TRBV12-3 or TRBV12-4 combines with J gene TRBJ2-1; TRBD2 agrees at 7 bases. The ends lost 0 bases at V and 6 bases at J; junction bases unmatched: 5. This CDR3 spans 15 amino acids. CDR3 region: CASSLAGIAGNEQFF. The CDR3 DNA follows: TGTGCCAGCAGTTTAGCCGGAATAGCGGGCAATGAGCAGTTCTTC.

The chain employs TRBV6-5 and TRBJ2-5; D uncertain. The CDR3 length is 15 residues. V lost 0 bases, J lost 4 bases, and 12 bases lay in between. Germline V gene sequence: CDR1 MNHEY, CDR2 SVGAGI. The DNA of the CDR3 is TGTGCCAGCAGTTACTCGAACGGGTGGAGAGAGACCCAGTACTTC. Translated, it gives CASSYSNGWRETQYF.

V usage is TRBV12-3 or TRBV12-4 and J usage is TRBJ1-5; D not certain. CDR3 length: 14 amino acids. The V gene lost 6 bases and the J gene lost 3 bases, with 12 bases spanning the gap. The CDR3, as DNA: TGTGCCAGCAGCTTCTCAGACCCCAATCAGCCCCAGCATTTT. Translating gives CASSFSDPNQPQHF.

The chain recombines TRBV5-1 with TRBJ2-7; no reliable D call. The germline gives CDR1 SGHRS, CDR2 YFSETQ. The CDR3 consists of 15 residues. Trimming left V 0 bases short and J 2 bases short, with 12 bases between. The CDR3 here is CASSLDPRGTYEQYF. In nucleotides, the CDR3 is TGCGCCAGCAGCTTGGATCCGCGTGGCACCTACGAGCAGTACTTC.

The chain recombines TRBV5-1 with TRBJ2-4; 8 bases fit TRBD2. Gene TRBJ2-7 matches the end of the DNA better, so the J call may be wrong. There are 13 residues in the CDR3. From germline, CDR1 is SGHRS and CDR2 YFSETQ. CDR3 in DNA: TGCGCCAGCAGGGACCTAGCGGGTTACGAGCAGTACTTC. Residues: CASRDLAGYEQYF.

This chain links TRBV12-3 or TRBV12-4 with TRBJ2-7; TRBD1 agrees at 7 bases. The CDR3 sequence is 16 residues long. The J segment lost 1 base and the V segment lost 4 bases, leaving 10 bases of the junction unmatched. The CDR3 spells CASSSGGDRASYEQYF. As DNA, the CDR3 is TGTGCCAGCAGTTCTGGGGGAGACAGGGCGTCCTACGAGCAGTACTTC.